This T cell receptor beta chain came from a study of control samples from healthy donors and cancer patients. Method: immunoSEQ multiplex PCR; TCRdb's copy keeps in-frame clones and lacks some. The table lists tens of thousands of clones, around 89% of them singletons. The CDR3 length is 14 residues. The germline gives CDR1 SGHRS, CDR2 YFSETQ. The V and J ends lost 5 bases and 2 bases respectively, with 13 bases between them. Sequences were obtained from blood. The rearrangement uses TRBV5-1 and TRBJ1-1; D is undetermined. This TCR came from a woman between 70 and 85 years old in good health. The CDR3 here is CASRESGVNTEAFF. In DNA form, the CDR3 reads TGCGCCAGCAGAGAATCGGGAGTTAACACTGAAGCTTTCTTT.